The entry that follows covers one T cell receptor beta chain sequence. V was trimmed by 6 bases and J by 4 bases, leaving 19 bases between them. The germline CDR1 and CDR2 sequences are MDHEN and SYDVKM. This CDR3 has 17 amino acids. This entry comes from a study of blood T cell repertoires in COVID-19. Across the whole study: COVID-19 samples collected from the United States, Italy and Spain covered acute and convalescent phases. Sample material is recorded as cDNA or gDNA derived from T cells, B-cell-depleted T cells, or PBMCs.

Per the study methods: Amplified reference gene primers provided the basis for estimating nucleated cell counts. Libraries were prepared by immunoSEQ multiplex PCR; TCRdb keeps only in-frame clonotypes and omits some of them. That table supplies the V and J calls and clone size; D and trimming were determined from the DNA. In the table there are approximately 260,000 clones, about 87% of which are singletons. The TCR sequence derives from a human donor in a cohort sampled during active COVID-19. The genes are TRBV28 and TRBJ1-6; a possible D gene is TRBD1 (5 bases). The sequenced material came from peripheral blood. Here the CDR3 reads CASRRSGTGGYNSPLHF. CDR3 coding DNA: TGTGCCAGCAGAAGGTCCGGGACGGGGGGATATAATTCACCCCTCCACTTT.